This is a list of T cell receptor beta chains from one sample in a study of tumor-infiltrating lymphocytes in oesophageal squamous cell carcinoma. TCRdb itself ran the PCR reads through MiXCR, one entry per CDR3 protein. The sample includes roughly 10,000 distinct CDR3 sequences, 50% to 75% of them seen just once. The sample comprised esophageal tumor tissue. The source is a female donor with esophageal squamous cell carcinoma. The CDR3 runs from the conserved cysteine through the conserved F or W. Each record gives: V gene, clone size, J gene, D gene, CDR3 protein, CDR3 DNA. A D gene is named only where the DNA matches it firmly. The size entry is marked missing in some rows and otherwise reads once, few, many or a size class.

>TRBV7-8|.|TRBJ2-7|.
CASSRGTSYEQYF
TGTGCCAGCAGCCGGGGCACCTCCTACGAGCAGTACTTC
>TRBV5-1|many|TRBJ1-5|.
CASSLRGGDQPQHF
TGCGCCAGCAGCTTGAGGGGAGGGGATCAGCCCCAGCATTTT
>TRBV7-4|.|TRBJ1-2|.
CASSLAYEGNGGYTF
TGTGCCAGCAGCTTAGCGTACGAGGGGAATGGTGGCTACACCTTC
>TRBV7-2|many|TRBJ1-1|.
CASSWQGYTEAFF
TGTGCCAGCAGCTGGCAGGGGTACACTGAAGCTTTCTTT
>TRBV7-6|.|TRBJ2-1|TRBD2
CASSLASGRAVTEQFF
TGTGCCAGCAGCTTAGCGAGCGGGAGGGCCGTGACTGAGCAGTTCTTC
>TRBV25-1|few|TRBJ2-5|.
CASSDPLAAHQETQYF
TGTGCCAGCAGTGACCCACTAGCAGCCCACCAAGAGACCCAGTACTTC
>TRBV7-6|.|TRBJ2-1|.
CASSLGSAYSYNEQFF
TGTGCCAGCAGCTTAGGATCGGCATATTCCTACAATGAGCAGTTCTTC
>TRBV28|.|TRBJ2-7|TRBD2
CASSFSSGGLHYEQYF
TGTGCCAGCAGTTTCTCTAGCGGGGGGCTCCACTACGAGCAGTACTTC
>TRBV7-9|.|TRBJ2-7|TRBD2
CASSSGLAGVKYEQYF
TGTGCCAGCAGCTCGGGACTAGCGGGAGTTAAGTACGAGCAGTACTTT
>TRBV7-9|.|TRBJ2-1|.
CATGGMGQFF
TGTGCCACCGGGGGTATGGGGCAGTTCTTC
>TRBV11-2|.|TRBJ2-3|TRBD2
CASSRLCLLAGCTDTQYF
TGTGCCAGCAGCCGCCTGTGCTTACTAGCGGGGTGCACAGATACGCAGTATTTT
>TRBV6-9|.|TRBJ1-2|.
CASTRTAYGYTF
TGTGCCAGCACCCGGACTGCTTATGGCTACACCTTC
>TRBV28|.|TRBJ2-3|.
CASSPVPGHTDTQYF
TGTGCCAGCAGTCCCGTACCGGGACACACAGATACGCAGTATTTT
>TRBV5-1|once|TRBJ2-3|TRBD2
CASSLAASGGALDTQYF
TGCGCCAGCAGCTTGGCCGCTAGCGGGGGGGCCTTAGATACGCAGTATTTT
>TRBV7-6|few|TRBJ2-5|TRBD1
CASSLGAGGKTQYF
TGTGCCAGCAGCTTAGGCGCAGGGGGAAAGACCCAGTACTTC
>TRBV11-3|once|TRBJ2-1|TRBD2
CASKMWLRDVPSGVSYNEQFF
TGTGCCAGCAAGATGTGGCTCCGGGACGTTCCAAGCGGGGTCTCCTACAATGAGCAGTTCTTC
>TRBV27|.|TRBJ1-2|.
CASSFGGGYGYTF
TGTGCCAGCAGTTTCGGGGGGGGCTATGGCTACACCTTC
>TRBV7-2|few|TRBJ2-1|TRBD2
CASSPFRREVEQFF
TGTGCCAGCAGCCCCTTTAGGCGGGAGGTGGAGCAGTTCTTC
>TRBV7-3|.|TRBJ2-5|TRBD1
CASSSTGTGAETQYF
TGTGCCAGCAGCTCTACCGGGACAGGGGCCGAGACCCAGTACTTC
>TRBV11-3|medium-sized|TRBJ2-2|.
CASSRVGAGTGELFF
TGTGCCAGCAGCCGGGTCGGGGCGGGCACCGGGGAGCTGTTTTTT
>TRBV11-3|.|TRBJ2-3|TRBD2
CASSPGLADSDTQYF
TGTGCCAGCAGCCCGGGACTAGCGGATTCAGATACGCAGTATTTT
>TRBV7-8|.|TRBJ2-5|.
CASSPRETQYF
TGTGCCAGCAGTCCCCGAGAGACCCAGTACTTC
>TRBV5-1|.|TRBJ2-5|.
CASSPGGVGEETQYF
TGCGCCAGCAGCCCTGGAGGAGTCGGAGAAGAGACCCAGTACTTC
>TRBV5-1|.|TRBJ2-1|TRBD2
CASSPWGGVDNEQFF
TGCGCCAGCAGCCCCTGGGGGGGGGTGGACAATGAGCAGTTCTTC
>TRBV18|once|TRBJ2-1|.
CASSPTGEQFF
TGTGCCAGCTCCCCGACGGGAGAGCAGTTCTTC
>TRBV11-3|.|TRBJ2-1|TRBD2
CASSLEGTSGSSSYNEQFF
TGTGCCAGCAGCTTAGAAGGGACTAGCGGGTCTAGCTCCTACAATGAGCAGTTCTTC
>TRBV7-2|few|TRBJ2-3|TRBD2
CASSLDGRGVDTQYF
TGTGCCAGCAGCTTAGACGGGAGGGGGGTAGATACGCAGTATTTT
>TRBV19|few|TRBJ1-4|.
CASSIGWKEKLFF
TGTGCCAGTAGTATAGGATGGAAGGAAAAACTGTTTTTT
>TRBV12-3/TRBV12-4|.|TRBJ2-7|TRBD1
CASSRTGGGYNEQYF
TGTGCCAGCAGCCGGACAGGGGGTGGCTACAATGAGCAGTACTTC
>TRBV7-4|.|TRBJ2-6|.
CASSQGYSGANVLTF
TGTGCCAGCAGCCAGGGCTACTCTGGGGCCAACGTCCTGACTTTC
>TRBV27|.|TRBJ1-2|TRBD1
CASKGTGWDYGYTF
TGTGCCAGCAAAGGGACAGGGTGGGACTATGGCTACACCTTC
>TRBV7-2|large|TRBJ2-1|.
CASSLVDRETQFF
TGTGCCAGCAGCTTAGTGGACCGAGAGACCCAGTTCTTC
>TRBV5-6|medium-sized|TRBJ2-3|.
CASSFIPSDMPDTQYF
TGTGCCAGCAGCTTTATTCCTAGTGATATGCCAGATACGCAGTATTTT
>TRBV7-2|.|TRBJ2-1|TRBD1
CASSRDRVNEQFF
TGTGCCAGCAGCCGGGACAGGGTCAATGAGCAGTTCTTC
>TRBV7-2|.|TRBJ2-1|TRBD2
CASSPVTGGTYNEQFF
TGTGCCAGCAGCCCTGTAACGGGGGGGACCTACAATGAGCAGTTCTTC
>TRBV7-2|.|TRBJ2-1|.
CASSFLISVNEQFF
TGTGCCAGCAGCTTTTTGATTAGCGTCAATGAGCAGTTCTTC
>TRBV7-2|.|TRBJ2-1|.
CASSLAYPTGQGDNYNEQFF
TGTGCCAGCAGCTTAGCGTATCCGACGGGCCAAGGTGACAACTACAATGAGCAGTTCTTC
>TRBV7-3|.|TRBJ2-1|.
CASSLTYGVREQFF
TGTGCCAGCAGCTTAACGTACGGGGTAAGGGAGCAGTTCTTC
>TRBV28|.|TRBJ1-1|.
CASSIVGGEAFF
TGTGCCAGCAGCATCGTGGGGGGGGAAGCTTTCTTT
>TRBV7-8|.|TRBJ2-3|TRBD2
CASSFLAGVFDTQYF
TGTGCCAGCAGCTTCCTAGCGGGGGTCTTCGATACGCAGTATTTT
>TRBV7-3|.|TRBJ2-3|TRBD2
CASSTGGWTDTQYF
TGTGCCAGCAGCACGGGGGGGTGGACAGATACGCAGTATTTT
>TRBV7-3|.|TRBJ2-5|.
CAARRFQETQYF
TGTGCCGCTCGGCGGTTTCAAGAGACCCAGTACTTC
>TRBV6-8|.|TRBJ2-1|.
CASSYSWGEGNEQFF
TGTGCCAGCAGTTACTCTTGGGGCGAAGGCAATGAGCAGTTCTTC
>TRBV11-2|.|TRBJ2-3|.
CASSLESGHFTDTQYF
TGTGCCAGCAGCTTAGAGAGTGGACATTTCACAGATACGCAGTATTTT
>TRBV7-2|.|TRBJ2-7|.
CASSLGWAGGNSPLHF
.
>TRBV6-8|.|TRBJ2-7|.
CASSQGAAYEQYF
TGTGCCAGCAGCCAGGGAGCAGCCTACGAGCAGTACTTC
>TRBV25-1|once|TRBJ2-7|.
CASSEAVSGGPYEQYF
TGTGCCAGCAGTGAAGCGGTTTCGGGGGGCCCCTACGAGCAGTACTTC
>TRBV7-8|.|TRBJ2-3|TRBD1
CASSSPDRLTDTQYF
TGTGCCAGCAGCTCCCCGGACAGGCTCACAGATACGCAGTATTTT
>TRBV12-3/TRBV12-4|.|TRBJ2-2|TRBD2
CASSLAGGRDYTGELFF
TGTGCCAGCAGCTTGGCGGGGGGCCGAGATTACACCGGGGAGCTGTTTTTT
>TRBV7-2|.|TRBJ2-1|.
CASSLDVGSSYNEQFF
TGTGCCAGCAGCTTAGACGTAGGGAGCTCCTACAATGAGCAGTTCTTC
>TRBV7-2|.|TRBJ2-4|TRBD2
CASSLLSGSKNIQYF
TGTGCCAGCAGCTTACTTAGCGGGAGCAAAAACATTCAGTACTTC
>TRBV7-4|.|TRBJ2-7|TRBD2
CASSFSSGVYEQYF
TGTGCCAGCAGCTTTTCTAGCGGAGTCTACGAGCAGTACTTC
>TRBV7-2|.|TRBJ2-1|TRBD2
CASSLEGPGPGGSLAKNIQFF
TGTGCCAGCAGCTTAGAGGGCCCGGGACCGGGCGGGAGCCTAGCCAAAAACATTCAGTTCTTC
>TRBV6-1|.|TRBJ1-5|.
CASRSGDQPQHF
TGTGCCAGCAGGTCAGGGGATCAGCCCCAGCATTTT
>TRBV12-3/TRBV12-4|few|TRBJ2-5|.
CASSLVVASETQYF
TGTGCCAGCAGTTTAGTGGTAGCCTCCGAGACCCAGTACTTC
>TRBV20-1|.|TRBJ2-5|TRBD1
CSARGGTGWQETQYF
TGCAGTGCTAGAGGAGGGACAGGGTGGCAAGAGACCCAGTACTTC
>TRBV11-2|.|TRBJ2-1|.
CASRSAGNEQFF
TGTGCCAGCAGATCCGCGGGGAATGAGCAGTTCTTC
>TRBV11-3|.|TRBJ2-7|.
CASSLDTRGRNEQYF
TGTGCCAGCAGCTTAGACACCAGGGGTCGGAATGAGCAGTACTTC
>TRBV11-1|.|TRBJ2-7|TRBD2
CASSSQRGGTYEQYF
TGTGCCAGCAGCTCCCAGCGGGGGGGAACCTACGAGCAGTACTTC